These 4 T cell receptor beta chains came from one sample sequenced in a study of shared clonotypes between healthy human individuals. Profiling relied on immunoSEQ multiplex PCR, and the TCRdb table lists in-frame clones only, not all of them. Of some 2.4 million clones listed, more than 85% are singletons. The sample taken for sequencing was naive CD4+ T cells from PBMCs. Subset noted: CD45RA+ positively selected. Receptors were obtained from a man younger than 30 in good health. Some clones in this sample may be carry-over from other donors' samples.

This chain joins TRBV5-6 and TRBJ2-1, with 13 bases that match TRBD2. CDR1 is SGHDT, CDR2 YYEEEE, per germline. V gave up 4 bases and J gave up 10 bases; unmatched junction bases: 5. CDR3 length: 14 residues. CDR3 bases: TGTGCCAGCAGCCGGACTAGCGGGAGTTGGGAGCAGTTCTTC. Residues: CASSRTSGSWEQFF.

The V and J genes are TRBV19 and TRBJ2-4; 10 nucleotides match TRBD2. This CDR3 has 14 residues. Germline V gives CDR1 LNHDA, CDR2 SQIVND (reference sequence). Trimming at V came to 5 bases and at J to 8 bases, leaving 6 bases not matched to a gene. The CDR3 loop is CASSRPSGSYIQYF. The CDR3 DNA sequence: TGTGCCAGTAGTCGCCCTAGCGGGAGTTACATTCAGTACTTC.

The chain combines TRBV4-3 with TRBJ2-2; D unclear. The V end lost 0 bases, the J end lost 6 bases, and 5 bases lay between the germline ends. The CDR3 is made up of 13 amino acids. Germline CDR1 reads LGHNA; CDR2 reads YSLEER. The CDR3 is CASSQDSAGELFF. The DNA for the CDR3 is TGCGCCAGCAGCCAAGACAGTGCCGGGGAGCTGTTTTTT.

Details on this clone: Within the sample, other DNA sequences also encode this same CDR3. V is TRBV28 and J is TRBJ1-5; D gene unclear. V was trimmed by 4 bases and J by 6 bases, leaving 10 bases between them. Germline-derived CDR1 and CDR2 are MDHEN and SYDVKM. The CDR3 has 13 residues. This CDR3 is CASSSSGFQPQHF. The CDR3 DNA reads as TGTGCCAGCAGTTCCTCGGGGTTTCAGCCCCAGCATTTT.